The clone carrying this T cell receptor (beta chain) was observed a few times. These data come from a study of blood T cell repertoires in COVID-19. Study background: Sites across the United States, Italy and Spain contributed samples from acute and convalescent COVID-19. Sources were T cells, B-cell-depleted T cells, or PBMCs; the material itself was cDNA or gDNA.

Recruited during active infection, patients (from Seattle) were subsequently followed longitudinally. In the source study's methods: For nucleated cells, counts were estimated from reference gene primer amplification. Assay: immunoSEQ multiplex PCR; the TCRdb copy retains only in-frame clones and omits some. Clonal size and the V and J genes are those of that table, whereas D and trimming came from the DNA. The sample includes 540,000 or so clones, roughly 89% of them seen just once. Sequencing was performed on peripheral blood. The clonotype was recovered from a woman aged 45-60 years with COVID-19, enrolled during active disease.

CDR3 residues: CASSRDRGQGEAFF. The CDR3 coding sequence is TGTGCCAGCAGCCGGGACAGGGGGCAGGGTGAAGCTTTCTTT. The rearrangement joins TRBV7-9 to TRBJ1-1; 12 bases line up with TRBD1. CDR3 size: 14 residues. Germline trimming cut 5 bases from V and 7 bases from J; bases unmatched to any gene: 5. The V gene's germline CDR1 is SEHNR and CDR2 FQNEAQ (reference sequence). Variable domain in full (rest from reference TRBV7-9 and TRBJ1-1): DTGVSQNPRHKITKRGQNVTFRCDPISEHNRLYWYRQTLGQGPEFLTYFQNEAQLEKSRLLSDRFSAERPKGSFSTLEIQRTEQGDSAMYLCASSRDRGQGEAFFGQGTRLTVV.